The sequence of this T cell receptor beta chain was determined in a study of T cell responses to AZD1222 COVID-19 vaccine. About the research overall: Analysis merged second doses at about 4 or about 12 weeks. Whole-study findings and limits: Samples come after the peak T cell response, not at day 14. Donors skewed white British and female; clonal diversity was possibly underestimated. Reportedly, nearly half of unique spike TCRs recognized epitopes outside B.1.351/B.1.1.7 mutations.

On this clone itself: Its target is unknown.

The assay was immunoSEQ multiplex PCR, and TCRdb's table has in-frame clones only and misses some. The sample contains about 92,000 clones, roughly 93% of which appear only once. The sequence was obtained from an adult in good health. The source was peripheral blood, collected on day 0 of AZD1222 vaccination.

As DNA, the CDR3 is TGTGCCAGCAGCCTCCACACAGATACGCAGTATTTT. Encoded protein: CASSLHTDTQYF. The V gene is TRBV6-6, the J gene TRBJ2-3; unclear D gene. CDR1 MNHNY and CDR2 SVGAGI come from the germline V gene (reference sequence). The CDR3 has 12 residues. Trimming cost V 6 bases and J 2 bases, with 6 bases left between them.